One sample yielded the 16 T cell receptor beta chains listed below, sequenced in a study of T cell responses to AZD1222 COVID-19 vaccine. The method was immunoSEQ multiplex PCR; TCRdb's version includes in-frame clones alone and lacks a portion of them. The data hold 150,000 to 200,000 clones, with 94% observed a single time. The source material was peripheral blood, sampled 28 days after the second AZD1222 dose. These receptor sequences come from an adult who received the AZD1222 COVID-19 vaccine.

V gene TRBV24-1 combines with J gene TRBJ1-2, with a weak D call TRBD1 (6 bases). CDR3 size: 14 residues. V lost 2 bases to trimming and J lost 2 bases, with 8 bases between them. Germline CDR1 and CDR2: KGHDR and SFDVKD. The CDR3, as DNA: TGTGCCACCAGTGATTCAACAGGGAACTATGGCTACACCTTC. This encodes CATSDSTGNYGYTF.

The chain has TRBV25-1 and TRBJ2-5, with a tentative D call TRBD1 (5 bases). Germline V gene sequence: CDR1 MGHDK, CDR2 SYGVNS. V lost 1 base and J 2 bases, leaving 17 bases between the germline ends. The length of the CDR3 is 17 residues. This CDR3 is CASSELPGMSLQETQYF. As DNA, the CDR3 is TGTGCCAGCAGTGAATTGCCAGGGATGTCGCTACAAGAGACCCAGTACTTC. Based on the CDR3 plus reference TRBV25-1 and TRBJ2-5, the full variable domain is EADIYQTPRYLVIGTGKKITLECSQTMGHDKMYWYQQDPGMELHLIHYSYGVNSTEKGDLSSESTVSRIRTEHFPLTLESARPSHTSQYLCASSELPGMSLQETQYFGPGTRLLVL.

This clone has just one count. The gene calls are TRBV11-2 and TRBJ1-2; D is undetermined. Germline-derived CDR1 and CDR2 are SGHAT and FQNNGV. The V gene lost 1 base and the J gene lost 6 bases, with 18 bases spanning the gap. This CDR3 spans 16 amino acids. The CDR3 protein is CASSLVSGSGVHGYTF. The CDR3 nucleotides are TGTGCCAGCAGCTTAGTTTCTGGCAGCGGGGTCCATGGCTACACCTTC.

A few counts support this clone. This chain connects TRBV4-1 to TRBJ2-7; 8 bases line up with TRBD1. J was trimmed by 0 bases and V by 4 bases; bases with no gene match: 14. Per germline, CDR1 MGHRA and CDR2 YSYEKL. This CDR3 is 18 amino acids long. This CDR3 is CASSRSMLRTGYSYEQYF. The CDR3 coding sequence is TGCGCCAGCAGCCGATCGATGCTCCGGACAGGGTACTCCTACGAGCAGTACTTC.

This chain uses TRBV18 with TRBJ1-1; possibly TRBD1 for D (5 bases). This CDR3 is 16 amino acids long. Germline V gives CDR1 KGHSH, CDR2 LQKENI. V lost 5 bases to trimming and J lost 4 bases, with 20 bases between them. CDR3 bases: TGTGCCAGCTCATTGACCTGGGGGGAACTGGGCACTGAAGCTTTCTTT. It is translated as CASSLTWGELGTEAFF.

The chain employs TRBV9 and TRBJ2-5; D is uncertain. V was shortened by 0 bases and J by 2 bases, with 8 bases between the two germline ends. Germline CDR1 and CDR2: SGDLS and YYNGEE. This CDR3 spans 14 amino acids. CDR3 in amino acids: CASSVAGNQETQYF. DNA of the CDR3: TGTGCCAGCAGCGTAGCTGGGAATCAAGAGACCCAGTACTTC.

The chain uses TRBV7-9 and TRBJ2-5; unclear D gene. Trimming removed 4 bases from V and 5 bases from J, with 17 bases in between. This CDR3 comprises 15 residues. Germline V gene data show CDR1 as SEHNR and CDR2 as FQNEAQ (reference sequence). The CDR3 loop is CASSSPSASGETQYF. CDR3 DNA sequence: TGTGCCAGCAGCTCTCCGAGCGCCAGTGGGGAGACCCAGTACTTC.

V is TRBV7-9 and J is TRBJ2-5, with D uncertain. Between the trimmed V and J ends, which lost 5 bases and 5 bases, there was a span of 18 bases. The CDR3 is 15 amino acids. Germline V gene sequence: CDR1 SEHNR, CDR2 FQNEAQ (reference sequence). CDR3 loop: CASSPRISFKETQYF. The DNA of the CDR3 is TGTGCCAGCAGCCCCAGAATCTCCTTCAAGGAGACCCAGTACTTC.

V usage is TRBV7-2 and J usage is TRBJ2-1; 10 positions agree with TRBD2. V gave up 5 bases and J gave up 5 bases; unmatched junction bases: 15. Germline CDR1 SGHTA, CDR2 FQGNSA. The CDR3 runs to 18 residues. The CDR3 loop is CASSPLGTSATYHNEQFF. CDR3 DNA: TGTGCCAGCAGCCCTCTCGGGACTAGCGCCACCTATCACAATGAGCAGTTCTTC.

The genes are TRBV7-2 and TRBJ2-7; D unclear. V gave up 1 base and J gave up 4 bases, with 8 bases separating them. The germline V gene has CDR1 SGHTA and CDR2 FQGNSA. The CDR3 has 13 residues. CDR3 in DNA: TGTGCCAGCAGCTTAGGGACCAAGTACGAGCAGTACTTC. Translating it yields CASSLGTKYEQYF.

The chain uses TRBV7-8 and TRBJ2-7; D may be TRBD1 (5 bases). Trimming removed 2 bases from V and 3 bases from J, with 8 bases in between. The CDR3 covers 13 residues. Germline V gene data show CDR1 as SGHVS and CDR2 as FQNEAQ. The CDR3 here is CASSLQGFYEQYF. DNA for the CDR3: TGTGCCAGCAGCTTACAGGGTTTCTACGAGCAGTACTTC.

The V gene is TRBV19, the J gene TRBJ1-3; 7 bases agree with TRBD1. This CDR3 has 17 amino acids. V dropped 0 bases and J dropped 3; count of bases not matched to a gene: 8. Germline V gives CDR1 LNHDA, CDR2 SQIVND (reference sequence). The CDR3: CASSIDRLYRGGNTIYF. The CDR3 DNA reads as TGTGCCAGTAGTATAGATCGCCTTTACAGGGGTGGAAACACCATATATTTT.

The rearrangement links TRBV2 to TRBJ2-7; 8 bases are shared with TRBD2. Germline V gene data show CDR1 as SNHLY and CDR2 as FYNNEI. CDR3 length: 16 amino acids. V was pared by 1 base and J by 0 bases, with 5 bases of the junction left unmatched. The DNA of the CDR3 is TGTGCCAGCAGTGAAGGAACTAGCGGCCTCTCCTACGAGCAGTACTTC. This codes for CASSEGTSGLSYEQYF. Drawing the rest from reference TRBV2 and TRBJ2-7, the complete variable domain is EPEVTQTPSHQVTQMGQEVILRCVPISNHLYFYWYRQILGQKVEFLVSFYNNEISEKSEIFDDQFSVERPDGSNFTLKIRSTKLEDSAMYFCASSEGTSGLSYEQYFGPGTRLTVT.

The chain has TRBV5-4 and TRBJ2-7; the match to TRBD1 covers 10 bases. Germline V gene lookup returns CDR1 SGHNT and CDR2 YYREEE (reference sequence). With 4 bases clipped from V and 5 bases from J, the junction kept 9 bases outside the gene matches. This CDR3 has 15 residues. The CDR3 here is CASSHPGQGFNEQYF. CDR3 bases: TGTGCCAGCAGCCATCCGGGACAGGGGTTCAACGAGCAGTACTTC.

The V and J genes are TRBV7-2 and TRBJ1-1; D may be TRBD1 (6 bases). Trimming removed 0 bases at V and 3 bases at J, with 11 bases between. Germline-derived CDR1 and CDR2 are SGHTA and FQGNSA. The length of the CDR3 is 15 residues. In DNA form, the CDR3 reads TGTGCCAGCAGCTTAGCCGGGGGCGAGTACACTGAAGCTTTCTTT. Protein sequence: CASSLAGGEYTEAFF.

The rearrangement uses TRBV29-1 and TRBJ2-1; D may be TRBD2 (5 bases). CDR3 length: 14 residues. V gave up 4 bases and J gave up 4 bases, with 14 bases separating them. CDR1 and CDR2 from the germline V gene are SQVTM and ANQGSEA. CDR3 DNA sequence: TGCAGCGTTGGAAGTGGAGGCCCTTACAATGAGCAGTTCTTC. Amino acid sequence: CSVGSGGPYNEQFF.